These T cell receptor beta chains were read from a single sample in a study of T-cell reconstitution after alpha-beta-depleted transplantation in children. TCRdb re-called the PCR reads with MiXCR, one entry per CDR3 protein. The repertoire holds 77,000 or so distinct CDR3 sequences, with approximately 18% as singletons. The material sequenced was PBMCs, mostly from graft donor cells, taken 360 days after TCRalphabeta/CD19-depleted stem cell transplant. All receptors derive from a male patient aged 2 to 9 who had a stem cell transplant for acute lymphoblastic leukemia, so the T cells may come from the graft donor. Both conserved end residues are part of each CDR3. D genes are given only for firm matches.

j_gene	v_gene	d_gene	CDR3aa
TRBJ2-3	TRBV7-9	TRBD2	CASSPVSGRLSDTQYF
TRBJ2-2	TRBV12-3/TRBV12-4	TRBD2	CASRGLAGNTGELFF
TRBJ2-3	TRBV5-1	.	CASSLGGVAKDTQYF
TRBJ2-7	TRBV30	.	CAWRLWQGLGEQYF
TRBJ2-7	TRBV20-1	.	CSARTASSYEQYF
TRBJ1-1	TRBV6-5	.	CASSYSDRMNTEAFF
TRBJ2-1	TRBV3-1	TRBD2	CASRSGRYGNEQFF
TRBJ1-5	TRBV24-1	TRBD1	CATSEPGGQPQHF
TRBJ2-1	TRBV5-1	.	CASSVQEHEQFF
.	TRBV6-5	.	CASSSRVYGYTF
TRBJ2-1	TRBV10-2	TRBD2	CASRGGGSWNEQFF
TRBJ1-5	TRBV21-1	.	CASSKPRVIQPQHF
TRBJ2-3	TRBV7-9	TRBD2	CASSLGAGEEYF
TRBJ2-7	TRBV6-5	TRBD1	CASSYSGTGAFEQYF
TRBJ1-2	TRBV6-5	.	CASERGSGYGYTF
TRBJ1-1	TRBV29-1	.	CSAGERGRDTEAFF
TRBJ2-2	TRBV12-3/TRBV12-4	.	CASVRRGARGTGELFF
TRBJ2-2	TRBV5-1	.	CASSRPQGDTGELFF
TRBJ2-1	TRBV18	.	CASSPIAGTYNEQFF
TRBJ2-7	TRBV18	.	CASSYASYEQYF
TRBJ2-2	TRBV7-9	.	CASSLGPGGKNTGELFF
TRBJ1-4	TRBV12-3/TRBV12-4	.	CASSLAGGKLFF
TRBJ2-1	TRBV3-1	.	CASSLRLAFEQFF
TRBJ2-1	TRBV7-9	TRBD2	CASSSGLAKQFF
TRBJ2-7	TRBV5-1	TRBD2	CASSFREGREQYF
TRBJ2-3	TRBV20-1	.	CSATMEGRGLYTDTQYF
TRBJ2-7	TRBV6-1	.	CASRHEGGRYEQYF
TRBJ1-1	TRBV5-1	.	CASSTGQNTEAFF
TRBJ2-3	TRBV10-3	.	CATRQVITDTQYF
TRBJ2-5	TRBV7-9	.	CASQKTGMYQETQYF
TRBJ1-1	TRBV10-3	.	CAISGRTGRITEAFF
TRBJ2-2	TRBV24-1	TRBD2	CATSGPQGGAGELFF
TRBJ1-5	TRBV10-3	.	CATRGRENSNQPQHF
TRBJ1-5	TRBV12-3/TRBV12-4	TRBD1	CASSTTGGAHQPQHF
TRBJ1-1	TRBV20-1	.	CSANRDGNTEAFF
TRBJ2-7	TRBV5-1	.	CASSFRTPYEQYF
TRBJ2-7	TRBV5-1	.	CASSLAKASPEQYF
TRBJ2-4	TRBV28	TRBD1	CASSWDFRDRAIKNIQYF
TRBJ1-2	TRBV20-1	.	CSARGPEGYTF
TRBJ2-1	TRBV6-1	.	CASSLRRVSYNEQFF
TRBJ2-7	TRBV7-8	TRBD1	CASSFGGQWDGVPYEQYF
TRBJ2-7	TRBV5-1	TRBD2	CASSKGLAGYFSYEQYF
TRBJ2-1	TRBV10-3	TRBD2	CAISEGLWGLAGYNEQFF
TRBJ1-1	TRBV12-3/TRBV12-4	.	CASSLWPGKRRNTEAFF
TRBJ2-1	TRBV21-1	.	CASSRGRGRNEQFF
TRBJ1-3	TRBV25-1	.	CASSEYDTAENTIYF
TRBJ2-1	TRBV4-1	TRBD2	CASSQDQRDPYNEQFF